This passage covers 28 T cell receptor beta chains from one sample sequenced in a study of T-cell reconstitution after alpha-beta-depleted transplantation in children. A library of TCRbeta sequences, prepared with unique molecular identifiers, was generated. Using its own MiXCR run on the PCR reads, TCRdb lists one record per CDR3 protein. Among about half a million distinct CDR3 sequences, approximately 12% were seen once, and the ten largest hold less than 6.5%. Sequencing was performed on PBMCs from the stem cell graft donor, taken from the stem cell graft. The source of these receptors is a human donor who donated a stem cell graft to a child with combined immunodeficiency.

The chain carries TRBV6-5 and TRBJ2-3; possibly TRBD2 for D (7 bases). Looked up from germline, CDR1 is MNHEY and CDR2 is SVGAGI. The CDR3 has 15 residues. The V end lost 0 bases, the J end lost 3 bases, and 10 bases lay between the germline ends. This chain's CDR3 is CASSYSGGATDTQYF. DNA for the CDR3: TGTGCCAGCAGTTACTCGGGGGGGGCGACAGATACGCAGTATTTT.

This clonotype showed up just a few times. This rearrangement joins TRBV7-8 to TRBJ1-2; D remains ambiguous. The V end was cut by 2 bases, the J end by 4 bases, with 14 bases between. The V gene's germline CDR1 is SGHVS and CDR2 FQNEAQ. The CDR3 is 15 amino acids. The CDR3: CASSLYLRALYGYTF. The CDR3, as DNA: TGTGCCAGCAGCTTATACCTTAGGGCTCTCTATGGCTACACCTTC.

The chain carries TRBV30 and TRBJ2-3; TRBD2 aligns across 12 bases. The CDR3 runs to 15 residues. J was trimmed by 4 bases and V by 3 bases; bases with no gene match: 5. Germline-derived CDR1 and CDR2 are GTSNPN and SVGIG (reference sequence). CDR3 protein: CAWRRLAGASDTQYF. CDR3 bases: TGTGCCTGGAGGCGACTAGCGGGAGCGTCAGATACGCAGTATTTT.

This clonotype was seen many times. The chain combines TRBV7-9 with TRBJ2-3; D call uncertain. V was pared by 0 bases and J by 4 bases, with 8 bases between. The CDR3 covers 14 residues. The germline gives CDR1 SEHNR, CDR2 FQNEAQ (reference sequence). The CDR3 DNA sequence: TGTGCCAGCAGCTTAGCTTCGCGCCCAGATACGCAGTATTTT. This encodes CASSLASRPDTQYF. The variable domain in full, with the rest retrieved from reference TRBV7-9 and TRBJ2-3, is DTGVSQNPRHKITKRGQNVTFRCDPISEHNRLYWYRQTLGQGPEFLTYFQNEAQLEKSRLLSDRFSAERPKGSFSTLEIQRTEQGDSAMYLCASSLASRPDTQYFGPGTRLTVL.

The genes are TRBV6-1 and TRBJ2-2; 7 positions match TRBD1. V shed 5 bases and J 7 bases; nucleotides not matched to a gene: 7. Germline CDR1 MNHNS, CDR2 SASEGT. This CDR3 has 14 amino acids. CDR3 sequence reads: CASSRDRVGGELFF. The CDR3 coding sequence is TGTGCCAGCAGTCGCGACAGGGTTGGCGGGGAGCTGTTTTTT.

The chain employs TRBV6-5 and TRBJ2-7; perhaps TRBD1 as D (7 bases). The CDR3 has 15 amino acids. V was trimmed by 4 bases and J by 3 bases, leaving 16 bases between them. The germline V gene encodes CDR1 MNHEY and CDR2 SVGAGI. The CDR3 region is CASSSDRAGHYEQYF. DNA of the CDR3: TGTGCCAGCAGTTCTGACAGGGCGGGACACTACGAGCAGTACTTC.

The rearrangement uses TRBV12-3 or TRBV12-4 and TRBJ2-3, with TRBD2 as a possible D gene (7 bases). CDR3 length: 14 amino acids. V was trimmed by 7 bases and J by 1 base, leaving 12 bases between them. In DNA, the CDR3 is TGTGCCAGCAATAGAGGGGGGGGCACAGATACGCAGTATTTT. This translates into CASNRGGGTDTQYF.

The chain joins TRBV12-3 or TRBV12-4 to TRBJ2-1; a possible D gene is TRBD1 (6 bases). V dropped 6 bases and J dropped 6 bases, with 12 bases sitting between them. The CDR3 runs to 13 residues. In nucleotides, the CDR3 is TGTGCCAGCAGGACGACAGGTAGCAATGAGCAGTTCTTC. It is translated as CASRTTGSNEQFF.

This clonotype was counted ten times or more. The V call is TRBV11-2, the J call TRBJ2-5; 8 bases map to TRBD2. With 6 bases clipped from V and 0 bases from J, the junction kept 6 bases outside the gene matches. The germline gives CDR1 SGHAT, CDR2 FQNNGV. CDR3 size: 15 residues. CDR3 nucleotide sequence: TGTGCCAGCAGGCAACTTAGCGGGAACCAAGAGACCCAGTACTTC. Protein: CASRQLSGNQETQYF.

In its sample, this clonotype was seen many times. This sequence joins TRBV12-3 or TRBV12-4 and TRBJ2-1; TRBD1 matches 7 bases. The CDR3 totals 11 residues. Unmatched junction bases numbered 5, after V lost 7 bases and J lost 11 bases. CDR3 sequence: CASTLGGQQFF. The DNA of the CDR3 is TGTGCCAGCACCTTAGGGGGCCAGCAGTTCTTC.

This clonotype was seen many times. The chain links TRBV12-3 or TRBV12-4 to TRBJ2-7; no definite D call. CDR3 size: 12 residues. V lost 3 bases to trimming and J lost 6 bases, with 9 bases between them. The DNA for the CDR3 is TGTGCCAGCAGTTTGGGTCGATTCGAGCAGTACTTC. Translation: CASSLGRFEQYF.

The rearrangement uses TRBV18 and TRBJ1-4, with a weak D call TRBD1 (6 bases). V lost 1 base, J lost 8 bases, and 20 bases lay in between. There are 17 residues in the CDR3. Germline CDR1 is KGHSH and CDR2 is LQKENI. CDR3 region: CASSPLFGTGLGEKLFF. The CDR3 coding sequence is TGTGCCAGCTCACCACTCTTTGGAACAGGGCTGGGAGAAAAACTGTTTTTT.

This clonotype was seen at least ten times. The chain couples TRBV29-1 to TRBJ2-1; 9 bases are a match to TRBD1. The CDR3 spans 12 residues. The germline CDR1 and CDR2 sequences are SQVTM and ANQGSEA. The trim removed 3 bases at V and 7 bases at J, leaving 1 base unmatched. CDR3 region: CSVEGQGNEQFF. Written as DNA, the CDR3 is TGCAGCGTTGAGGGACAGGGAAATGAGCAGTTCTTC.

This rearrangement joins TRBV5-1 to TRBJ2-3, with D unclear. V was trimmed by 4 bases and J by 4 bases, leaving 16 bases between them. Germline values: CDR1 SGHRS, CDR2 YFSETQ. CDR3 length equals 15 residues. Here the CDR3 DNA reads TGCGCCAGCAGCCCCGATCGCGCGATGCCAGATACGCAGTATTTT. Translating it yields CASSPDRAMPDTQYF.

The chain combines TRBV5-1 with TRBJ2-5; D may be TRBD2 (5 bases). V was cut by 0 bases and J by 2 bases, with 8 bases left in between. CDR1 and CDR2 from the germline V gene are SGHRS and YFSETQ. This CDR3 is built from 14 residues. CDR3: CASSLGAVQETQYF. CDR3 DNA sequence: TGCGCCAGCAGCTTGGGAGCGGTTCAAGAGACCCAGTACTTC.

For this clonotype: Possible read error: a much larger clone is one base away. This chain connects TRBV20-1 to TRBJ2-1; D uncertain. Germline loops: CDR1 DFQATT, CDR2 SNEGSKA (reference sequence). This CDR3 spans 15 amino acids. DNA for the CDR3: TGCTGTGCTAGAGAGAAGGGTCTAGTTTACAATGAGCAGTTCTTC. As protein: CCAREKGLVYNEQFF.

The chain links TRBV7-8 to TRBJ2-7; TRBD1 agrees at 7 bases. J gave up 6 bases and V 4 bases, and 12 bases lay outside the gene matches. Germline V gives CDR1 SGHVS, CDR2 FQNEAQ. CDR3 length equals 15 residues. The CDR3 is CASSSPRGQHSEQYF. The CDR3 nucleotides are TGTGCCAGCAGCTCACCTAGGGGACAGCATTCCGAGCAGTACTTC.

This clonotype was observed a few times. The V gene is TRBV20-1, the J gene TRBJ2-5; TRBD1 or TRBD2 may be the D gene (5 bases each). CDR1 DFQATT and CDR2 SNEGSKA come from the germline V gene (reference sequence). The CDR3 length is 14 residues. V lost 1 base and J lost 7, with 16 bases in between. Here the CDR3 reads CSARVTGNGGTQYF. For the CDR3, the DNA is TGCAGTGCTAGAGTAACAGGAAATGGGGGGACCCAGTACTTC.

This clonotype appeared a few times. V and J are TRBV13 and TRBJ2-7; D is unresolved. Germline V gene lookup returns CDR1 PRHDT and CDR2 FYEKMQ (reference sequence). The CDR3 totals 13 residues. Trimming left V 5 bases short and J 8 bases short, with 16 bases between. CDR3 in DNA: TGTGCCAGCAGCCTAAGTGAAGAGCTGAAGCAGTACTTC. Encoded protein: CASSLSEELKQYF.

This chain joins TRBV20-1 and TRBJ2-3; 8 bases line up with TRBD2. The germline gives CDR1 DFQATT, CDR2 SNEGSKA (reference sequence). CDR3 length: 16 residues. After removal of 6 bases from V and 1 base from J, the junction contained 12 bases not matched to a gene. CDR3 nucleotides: TGCAGTGCCTCTAAACTAGCGGACTTTGGCACAGATACGCAGTATTTT. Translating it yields CSASKLADFGTDTQYF.

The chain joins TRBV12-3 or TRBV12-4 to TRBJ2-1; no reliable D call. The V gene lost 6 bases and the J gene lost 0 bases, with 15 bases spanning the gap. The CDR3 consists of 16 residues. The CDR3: CASSSPLTSSYNEQFF. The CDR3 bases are TGTGCCAGCAGCTCTCCTCTAACGAGCTCCTACAATGAGCAGTTCTTC.

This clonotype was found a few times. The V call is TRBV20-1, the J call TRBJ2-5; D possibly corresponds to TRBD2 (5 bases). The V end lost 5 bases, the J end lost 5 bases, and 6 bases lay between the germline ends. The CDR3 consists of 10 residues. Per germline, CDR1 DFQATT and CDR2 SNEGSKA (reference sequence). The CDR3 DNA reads TGCAGTGCTCCGGGGGAGACCCAGTACTTC. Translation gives CSAPGETQYF.

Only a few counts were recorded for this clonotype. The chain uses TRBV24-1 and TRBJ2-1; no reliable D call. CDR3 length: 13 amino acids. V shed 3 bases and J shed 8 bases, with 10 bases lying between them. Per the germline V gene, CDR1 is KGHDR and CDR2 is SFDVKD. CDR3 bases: TGTGCCACCAGTGATCTCCCTTGGGATGAGCAGTTCTTC. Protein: CATSDLPWDEQFF.

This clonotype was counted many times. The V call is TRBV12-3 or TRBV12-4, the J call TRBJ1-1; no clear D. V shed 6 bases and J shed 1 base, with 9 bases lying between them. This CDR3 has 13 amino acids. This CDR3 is CASRPPANTEAFF. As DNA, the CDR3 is TGTGCCAGCAGGCCTCCGGCGAACACTGAAGCTTTCTTT.

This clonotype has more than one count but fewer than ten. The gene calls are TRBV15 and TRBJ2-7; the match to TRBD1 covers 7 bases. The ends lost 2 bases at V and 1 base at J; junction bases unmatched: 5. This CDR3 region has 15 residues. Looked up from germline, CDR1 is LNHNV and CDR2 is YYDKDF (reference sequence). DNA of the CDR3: TGTGCCACCAGCAGATCACGGGACAGTTCCTACGAGCAGTACTTC. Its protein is CATSRSRDSSYEQYF. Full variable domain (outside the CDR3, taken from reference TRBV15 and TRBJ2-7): DAMVIQNPRYQVTQFGKPVTLSCSQTLNHNVMYWYQQKSSQAPKLLFHYYDKDFNNEADTPDNFQSRRPNTSFCFLDIRSPGLGDTAMYLCATSRSRDSSYEQYFGPGTRLTVT.

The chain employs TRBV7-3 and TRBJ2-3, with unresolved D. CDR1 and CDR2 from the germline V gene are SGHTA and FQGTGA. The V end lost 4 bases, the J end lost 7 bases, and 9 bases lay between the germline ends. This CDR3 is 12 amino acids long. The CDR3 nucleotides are TGTGCCAGCAGCTCCCTCGGCCATACGCAGTATTTT. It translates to CASSSLGHTQYF.

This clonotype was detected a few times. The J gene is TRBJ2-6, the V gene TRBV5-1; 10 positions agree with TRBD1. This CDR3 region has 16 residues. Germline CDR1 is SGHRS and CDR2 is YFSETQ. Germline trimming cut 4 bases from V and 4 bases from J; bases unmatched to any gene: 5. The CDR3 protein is CASSRDRGEGANVLTF. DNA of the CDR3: TGCGCCAGCAGCCGGGACAGGGGTGAAGGGGCCAACGTCCTGACTTTC.

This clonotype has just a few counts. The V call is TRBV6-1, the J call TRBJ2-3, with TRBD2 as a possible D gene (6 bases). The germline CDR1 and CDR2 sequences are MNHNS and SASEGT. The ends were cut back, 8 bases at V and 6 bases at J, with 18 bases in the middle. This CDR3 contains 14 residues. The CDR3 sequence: CASGLTSRADTQYF. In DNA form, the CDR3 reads TGTGCCAGCGGCTTGACTAGTAGGGCCGATACGCAGTATTTT.